A single sample gave rise to the 29 T cell receptor beta chains below, sequenced in a study of shared clonotypes between healthy human individuals. TCRdb keeps only in-frame clones here, not all; method: immunoSEQ multiplex PCR. Of roughly 2.5 million clones listed, more than 80% are singletons. Sequenced input: naive CD4+ T cells sorted from blood. The subset denotes: CD45RA+ positively selected. All receptors derive from a man in his late teens or twenties in good health.

This chain links TRBV7-2 with TRBJ1-2; maybe TRBD1 (5 bases). The ends were cut back, 6 bases at V and 5 bases at J, with 19 bases in the middle. The germline V gene has CDR1 SGHTA and CDR2 FQGNSA. The CDR3 runs to 15 residues. The CDR3 spells CASSSYPTDLYGYTF. As DNA, the CDR3 is TGTGCCAGCAGTTCTTACCCGACAGACCTATATGGCTACACCTTC.

The chain is built from TRBV6-4 and TRBJ2-3, with TRBD2 as a possible D gene (5 bases). V was trimmed by 1 base and J by 6 bases, leaving 11 bases between them. The length of the CDR3 is 14 residues. CDR1 and CDR2 from the germline V gene are MRHNA and SNTAGT. CDR3 DNA: TGTGCCAGCAGTGACTATACTAGTTCGGATACGCAGTATTTT. Protein product: CASSDYTSSDTQYF.

The chain joins TRBV28 to TRBJ1-5; tentatively, D is TRBD1 (6 bases). There are 12 residues in the CDR3. Trimming removed 7 bases from V and 16 bases from J, with 20 bases in between. In germline, CDR1 is MDHEN, CDR2 SYDVKM. DNA of the CDR3: TGTGCCAGCAATCGGGGGGGGGACAAGGTCCATTTT. This sequence encodes CASNRGGDKVHF.

This chain joins TRBV4-2 and TRBJ2-6; TRBD2 aligns across 8 bases. Germline values: CDR1 LGHNA, CDR2 YNFKEQ. V lost 0 bases, J lost 0 bases, and 13 bases stayed unmatched. The CDR3 extends over 21 amino acids. The DNA of the CDR3 is TGTGCCAGCAGCCAAGATCTTTCCCGATACGGGAGGGCCTCTGGGGCCAACGTCCTGACTTTC. Translated, it gives CASSQDLSRYGRASGANVLTF.

The table lists this clone with a count of one. The CDR3 sequence: CASSFEASGTQETQYF. Written as DNA, the CDR3 is TGCGCCAGCAGCTTTGAGGCTAGCGGGACCCAAGAGACCCAGTACTTC. The chain links TRBV5-1 to TRBJ2-5, with 9 bases identical to TRBD2. This CDR3 comprises 16 residues. Unmatched junction bases numbered 6, after V lost 2 bases and J lost 1 base. CDR1 SGHRS and CDR2 YFSETQ come from the germline V gene.

The chain combines TRBV27 with TRBJ1-1; D might be TRBD1 (6 bases). Germline V gene data show CDR1 as MNHEY and CDR2 as SMNVEV (reference sequence). This CDR3 has 14 residues. Trimming removed 0 bases from V and 5 bases from J, with 10 bases in between. The CDR3: CASSLSTGRTEAFF. The CDR3 nucleotides are TGTGCCAGCAGTTTATCGACAGGCCGGACTGAAGCTTTCTTT.

As regards this clone: At one end, the junction sequence differs from germline, possibly due to a read error. The chain joins TRBV4-2 to TRBJ1-6; D gene unclear. This CDR3 has 13 amino acids. Germline V CDR1 and CDR2: LGHNA, YNFKEQ. The CDR3 DNA follows: TGTGCCAGCGGCCAAGATCGTCTCCTACCCCTCCACTTT. Residues: CASGQDRLLPLHF.

V gene TRBV5-5 combines with J gene TRBJ1-2, with 8 bases fitting TRBD1. The CDR3 runs to 13 residues. CDR1 is SGHKS and CDR2 is YYEKEE in the germline V gene (reference sequence). With V trimmed by 3 bases and J by 8 bases, 6 bases remained unmatched. The CDR3 is CASSWTGPDGYTF. The CDR3 DNA reads TGTGCCAGCAGCTGGACAGGGCCCGACGGCTACACCTTC. Complete variable domain (other parts from reference TRBV5-5 and TRBJ1-2): DAGVTQSPTHLIKTRGQQVTLRCSPISGHKSVSWYQQVLGQGPQFIFQYYEKEERGRGNFPDRFSARQFPNYSSELNVNALLLGDSALYLCASSWTGPDGYTFGSGTRLTVV.

The chain uses TRBV30 and TRBJ1-5; D remains ambiguous. This CDR3 comprises 13 residues. Germline CDR1 GTSNPN, CDR2 SVGIG (reference sequence). Trimming pared 0 bases from V and 3 bases from J, leaving 6 bases between. The CDR3: CAWSVAVNQPQHF. CDR3 bases: TGTGCCTGGAGTGTGGCAGTCAATCAGCCCCAGCATTTT.

This clone was found once. CDR3 bases: TGCGCCAGCAGCTTGGAAGGGGGTACGCAGTATTTT. Encoded protein: CASSLEGGTQYF. The genes are TRBV5-1 and TRBJ2-3; TRBD1 might be the D (6 bases). The germline CDR1 and CDR2 sequences are SGHRS and YFSETQ. V lost 0 bases, J lost 8 bases, and 7 bases lay in between. CDR3 length equals 12 residues.

This CDR3 is CASSLSGTTEAFF. CDR3 in DNA: TGTGCCAGCAGCTTGTCTGGAACAACTGAAGCTTTCTTT. V gene TRBV5-6 combines with J gene TRBJ1-1; D remains unclear. V gave up 1 base and J gave up 5 bases, with 9 bases separating them. Germline values: CDR1 SGHDT, CDR2 YYEEEE. The CDR3 is 13 residues long.

The chain carries TRBV4-1 and TRBJ2-1; D possibly corresponds to TRBD2 (6 bases). There are 14 residues in the CDR3. V dropped 4 bases and J dropped 5 bases, with 12 bases sitting between them. Per germline, CDR1 MGHRA and CDR2 YSYEKL. This CDR3 reads CASSPGASDNEQFF. The DNA for the CDR3 is TGCGCCAGCAGCCCCGGGGCTAGCGACAATGAGCAGTTCTTC.

V is TRBV5-1 and J is TRBJ1-6; D is unresolved. Trimming removed 7 bases from V and 7 bases from J, with 15 bases in between. This CDR3 is built from 14 residues. Germline V lookup: CDR1 SGHRS, CDR2 YFSETQ. The CDR3 region is CASQITSPNSPLHF. The CDR3 region has the DNA TGCGCCAGCCAGATAACCTCCCCAAATTCACCCCTCCACTTT. Full variable domain (outside the CDR3, taken from reference TRBV5-1 and TRBJ1-6): KAGVTQTPRYLIKTRGQQVTLSCSPISGHRSVSWYQQTPGQGLQFLFEYFSETQRNKGNFPGRFSGRQFSNSRSEMNVSTLELGDSALYLCASQITSPNSPLHFGNGTRLTVT.

The chain carries TRBV7-9 and TRBJ2-2; D is possibly TRBD1 (5 bases). V shed 7 bases and J shed 1 base, with 10 bases lying between them. CDR3 length equals 14 residues. From germline, CDR1 is SEHNR and CDR2 FQNEAQ (reference sequence). The CDR3 spells CASTKGLNTGELFF. The CDR3 DNA reads TGTGCCAGCACCAAGGGGTTGAACACCGGGGAGCTGTTTTTT.

The CDR3 sequence is CAWSVQMLWRSGNTIYF. The CDR3 DNA is TGTGCCTGGAGTGTACAAATGCTCTGGAGGTCCGGAAACACCATATATTTT. The V call is TRBV30, the J call TRBJ1-3; D is uncertain. V was shortened by 0 bases and J by 4 bases, with 19 bases between the two germline ends. From germline, CDR1 is GTSNPN and CDR2 SVGIG (reference sequence). This CDR3 region has 17 residues.

The CDR3 loop reads CASSAHGNYGYTF. DNA of the CDR3: TGTGCCAGCAGTGCCCACGGCAACTATGGCTACACCTTC. V is TRBV2 and J is TRBJ1-2; D is ambiguous. Trimming removed 4 bases from V and 2 bases from J, with 8 bases in between. The germline gives CDR1 SNHLY, CDR2 FYNNEI. The length of the CDR3 is 13 residues.

This clone was detected once. V and J are TRBV5-5 and TRBJ1-5, with TRBD1 identical over 9 bases. This CDR3 has 15 amino acids. Germline V CDR1 and CDR2: SGHKS, YYEKEE (reference sequence). With 1 base clipped from V and 4 bases from J, the junction kept 3 bases outside the gene matches. The CDR3 spells CASSLPGTGNQPQHF. The CDR3 DNA sequence: TGTGCCAGCAGCTTGCCCGGGACAGGGAATCAGCCCCAGCATTTT.

This rearrangement joins TRBV29-1 to TRBJ1-2, with D maybe TRBD1 (6 bases). The CDR3 consists of 14 residues. Looked up from germline, CDR1 is SQVTM and CDR2 is ANQGSEA. V lost 6 bases to trimming and J lost 1 base, with 15 bases between them. The CDR3 loop reads CSVEKNRVNYGYTF. DNA for the CDR3: TGCAGCGTGGAAAAAAACAGGGTTAACTATGGCTACACCTTC. The full variable domain, rest sourced from reference TRBV29-1 and TRBJ1-2, is SAVISQKPSRDICQRGTSLTIQCQVDSQVTMMFWYRQQPGQSLTLIATANQGSEATYESGFVIDKFPISRPNLTFSTLTVSNMSPEDSSIYLCSVEKNRVNYGYTFGSGTRLTVV.

The chain couples TRBV7-9 to TRBJ1-1, with D perhaps TRBD1 (5 bases). The germline V gene has CDR1 SEHNR and CDR2 FQNEAQ (reference sequence). The CDR3 extends over 11 amino acids. V lost 5 bases and J 8 bases, leaving 9 bases between the germline ends. The CDR3 DNA follows: TGTGCCAGCAGCGGGACCTTCGAAGCTTTCTTT. Translation: CASSGTFEAFF.

The rearrangement uses TRBV10-3 and TRBJ2-2; 10 bases agree with TRBD2. The CDR3 runs to 16 residues. V lost 4 bases and J lost 6; bases outside the gene matches: 8. Looked up from germline, CDR1 is ENHRY and CDR2 is SYGVKD. CDR3 sequence reads: CAISVGSGRAAGELFF. DNA for the CDR3: TGTGCCATCAGTGTGGGGAGCGGGAGGGCGGCCGGGGAGCTGTTTTTT.

The chain joins TRBV4-3 to TRBJ2-1; D may be TRBD1 or TRBD2 (5 bases each). The germline gives CDR1 LGHNA, CDR2 YSLEER. The CDR3 is made up of 16 amino acids. V lost 0 bases to trimming and J lost 5 bases, with 14 bases between them. The CDR3 region is CASSQDGTISHNEQFF. For the CDR3, the DNA is TGCGCCAGCAGCCAAGATGGGACCATATCCCACAATGAGCAGTTCTTC.

The genes are TRBV19 and TRBJ1-1; 9 bases align to TRBD1. This CDR3 has 14 residues. Trimming removed 5 bases from V and 7 bases from J; junction bases left unmatched: 8. CDR1 is LNHDA, CDR2 SQIVND, per germline (reference sequence). As DNA, the CDR3 is TGTGCCAGTAGTCCCCGGGACAGGGTGCTTGAAGCTTTCTTT. Protein sequence: CASSPRDRVLEAFF.

The chain joins TRBV12-5 to TRBJ2-2, with no clear D. V lost 0 bases and J 2 bases, leaving 16 bases between the germline ends. CDR1 is LGHNT and CDR2 is FRNRAP in the germline V gene. The CDR3 is 18 amino acids. The CDR3 nucleotides are TGTGCTAGTGGTTTGGTACGAATAAGGACGGATAACACCGGGGAGCTGTTTTTT. It specifies CASGLVRIRTDNTGELFF.

This chain uses TRBV5-1 with TRBJ2-5; D perhaps matches TRBD1 (7 bases). Trimming left V 7 bases short and J 1 base short, with 11 bases between. Germline CDR1 SGHRS, CDR2 YFSETQ. The CDR3 is 13 amino acids. CDR3 loop: CASAGQPQETQYF. CDR3 DNA sequence: TGCGCCAGCGCGGGACAGCCCCAAGAGACCCAGTACTTC.

This sequence joins TRBV7-8 and TRBJ1-1, with D uncertain. This CDR3 is built from 15 residues. V was pared by 2 bases and J by 3 bases, with 13 bases between. Per germline, CDR1 SGHVS and CDR2 FQNEAQ. As DNA, the CDR3 is TGTGCCAGCAGCTTATCCGGGTCGGTTCACACTGAAGCTTTCTTT. It codes for CASSLSGSVHTEAFF.

V gene TRBV18 combines with J gene TRBJ1-4, with TRBD1 identical over 10 bases. Trimming took 6 bases from V and 7 from J; bases not matched to a gene: 2. The CDR3 runs to 13 residues. CDR1 and CDR2 (germline): KGHSH, LQKENI. CDR3 sequence: CASSGQGFEKLFF. CDR3 DNA: TGTGCCAGCTCGGGACAGGGGTTTGAAAAACTGTTTTTT.

V and J are TRBV5-1 and TRBJ2-7; D not resolved. The V gene lost 7 bases and the J gene lost 0 bases, with 14 bases spanning the gap. This CDR3 is built from 14 residues. Germline V gene sequence: CDR1 SGHRS, CDR2 YFSETQ. For the CDR3, the DNA is TGCGCCAGCTTCCTCGAGCCGACCTCCTACGAGCAGTACTTC. This gives the protein CASFLEPTSYEQYF.

The J gene is TRBJ1-6, the V gene TRBV19; D unresolved. This CDR3 has 13 amino acids. The ends were cut back, 4 bases at V and 8 bases at J, with 9 bases in the middle. Germline CDR1 reads LNHDA; CDR2 reads SQIVND (reference sequence). This chain's CDR3 is CASSRGIDSPLHF. The CDR3 DNA is TGTGCCAGTAGTAGGGGTATAGATTCACCCCTCCACTTT.

The rearrangement uses TRBV5-1 and TRBJ1-2, with D perhaps matching TRBD1 (6 bases). The length of the CDR3 is 16 residues. V was shortened by 0 bases and J by 0 bases, with 12 bases between the two germline ends. In germline, CDR1 is SGHRS, CDR2 YFSETQ. The CDR3 loop is CASSLDWGRPNYGYTF. The CDR3 DNA reads as TGCGCCAGCAGCTTGGATTGGGGGCGACCTAACTATGGCTACACCTTC.